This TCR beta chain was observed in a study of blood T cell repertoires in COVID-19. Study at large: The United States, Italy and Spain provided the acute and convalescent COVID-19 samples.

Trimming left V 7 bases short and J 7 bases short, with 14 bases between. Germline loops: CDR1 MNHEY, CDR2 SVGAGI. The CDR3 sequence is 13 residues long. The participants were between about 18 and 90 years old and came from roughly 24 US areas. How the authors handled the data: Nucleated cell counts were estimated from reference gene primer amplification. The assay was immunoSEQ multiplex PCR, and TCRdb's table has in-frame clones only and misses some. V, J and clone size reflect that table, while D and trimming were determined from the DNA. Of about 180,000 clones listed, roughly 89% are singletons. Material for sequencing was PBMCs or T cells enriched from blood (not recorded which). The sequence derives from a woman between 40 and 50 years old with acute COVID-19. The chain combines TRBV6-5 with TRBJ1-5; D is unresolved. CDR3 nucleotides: TGTGCCAGCATTGGGATAGAGGGACAGCCCCAGCATTTT. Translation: CASIGIEGQPQHF.